The TCR beta chain described here comes from a study of cytomegalovirus exposure and HLA in healthy donors. A remark on this clone: Its antigen is undetermined.

The data were produced by immunoSEQ multiplex PCR, yet TCRdb's version contains in-frame clones alone and is incomplete. The table includes about 130,000 clones, 89% detected once. Study observations and caveats: The authors confirmed in vitro that three CMV-associated chains were specific for CMV antigens. The TCR clusters that emerged in the first cohort tended, a later analysis found, to co-occur in the roughly 110 validation repertoires.

J lost 2 bases, V lost 5 bases, and 5 bases had no gene match. The germline gives CDR1 SGHTA, CDR2 FQGNSA. CDR3 length: 14 amino acids. The receptor comes from a woman in her late teens or twenties in good health and CMV-seropositive. The V gene is TRBV7-2, the J gene TRBJ1-2, with TRBD1 matching 7 bases. The sample was PBMCs. The CDR3 reads CASSPQGQNYGYTF. The CDR3 DNA is TGTGCCAGCAGCCCCCAGGGACAGAACTATGGCTACACCTTC.